This is a list of T cell receptor beta chains from one sample in a study of blood T cells in healthy people across ages. TCRdb passed the 5' RACE reads through MiXCR, listing each CDR3 protein once. The sample consists of approximately 800,000 distinct CDR3 sequences, around two thirds of them appearing once. The material sequenced was blood. These receptor sequences come from a man aged 25 to 45 in good health. The CDR3 runs from the conserved cysteine through the conserved F or W. The order of the fields is clone size, V gene, D gene, J gene, CDR3 protein, CDR3 DNA. D genes are given only for firm matches. Only some rows state a clone size, as once, few, many or a class for expanded clones.

clone size: -
V gene: TRBV15
D gene: -
J gene: TRBJ2-3
CDR3 protein: CATRRADTQYF
CDR3 DNA: TGTGCCACCAGAAGGGCAGATACGCAGTATTTT

clone size: -
V gene: TRBV20-1
D gene: -
J gene: TRBJ2-5
CDR3 protein: CSASVSWTQYF
CDR3 DNA: TGCAGTGCTAGCGTCTCGTGGACCCAGTACTTC

clone size: -
V gene: TRBV6-5
D gene: -
J gene: TRBJ2-1
CDR3 protein: CASSYVPGGDSQQFF
CDR3 DNA: TGTGCCAGCAGTTACGTACCAGGGGGGGACAGCCAGCAGTTCTTC

clone size: -
V gene: TRBV9
D gene: -
J gene: TRBJ1-4
CDR3 protein: CASSQLTAGGEKLFF
CDR3 DNA: TGTGCCAGCAGCCAACTGACAGCGGGTGGGGAAAAACTGTTTTTT

clone size: -
V gene: TRBV29-1
D gene: TRBD1
J gene: TRBJ1-1
CDR3 protein: CSGLTGLYTEAFF
CDR3 DNA: TGCAGCGGCCTGACAGGGTTGTACACTGAAGCTTTCTTT

clone size: -
V gene: TRBV30
D gene: TRBD2
J gene: TRBJ2-7
CDR3 protein: CARSVAGAYEQYF
CDR3 DNA: TGTGCCCGCTCGGTAGCGGGGGCCTACGAGCAGTACTTC

clone size: few
V gene: TRBV11-2
D gene: TRBD2
J gene: TRBJ2-1
CDR3 protein: CASTLSTSGGYNEQFF
CDR3 DNA: TGTGCCAGCACCCTCTCGACTAGCGGGGGATACAATGAGCAGTTCTTC

clone size: -
V gene: TRBV29-1
D gene: -
J gene: TRBJ2-1
CDR3 protein: CSVPTARSYNEQFF
CDR3 DNA: TGCAGCGTCCCGACAGCCCGCTCCTACAATGAGCAGTTCTTC

clone size: -
V gene: TRBV12-3/TRBV12-4
D gene: -
J gene: TRBJ1-4
CDR3 protein: CASSLGVERKLFF
CDR3 DNA: TGTGCCAGCAGTTTAGGCGTAGAGCGAAAACTGTTTTTT

clone size: few
V gene: TRBV4-3
D gene: -
J gene: TRBJ2-3
CDR3 protein: CASSQDGGWSRTDTQYF
CDR3 DNA: TGCGCCAGCAGCCAAGACGGGGGTTGGAGCCGCACAGATACGCAGTATTTT

clone size: -
V gene: TRBV27
D gene: -
J gene: TRBJ1-1
CDR3 protein: CASSHPGGTEAFF
CDR3 DNA: TGTGCCAGCAGCCACCCTGGCGGCACTGAAGCTTTCTTT

clone size: -
V gene: TRBV7-2
D gene: TRBD1
J gene: TRBJ1-5
CDR3 protein: CASSFDGTGDQPQHF
CDR3 DNA: TGTGCCAGCAGCTTCGACGGGACAGGGGATCAGCCCCAGCATTTT

clone size: -
V gene: TRBV9
D gene: -
J gene: TRBJ2-4
CDR3 protein: CASSPGAGVVEQYF
CDR3 DNA: TGTGCCAGCAGCCCGGGGGCCGGAGTAGTAGAGCAGTACTTC

clone size: -
V gene: TRBV7-3
D gene: TRBD1
J gene: TRBJ2-7
CDR3 protein: CATEVTGSTYEQYF
CDR3 DNA: TGTGCCACCGAAGTGACAGGGAGCACCTACGAGCAGTACTTC

clone size: -
V gene: TRBV29-1
D gene: -
J gene: TRBJ2-3
CDR3 protein: CSVADWRDTRGTDTQYF
CDR3 DNA: TGCAGCGTCGCCGATTGGAGGGACACCCGGGGCACAGATACGCAGTATTTT

clone size: -
V gene: TRBV7-2
D gene: -
J gene: TRBJ2-7
CDR3 protein: CASRSNVEQYF
CDR3 DNA: TGTGCCAGCAGATCTAATGTCGAGCAGTACTTC

clone size: -
V gene: TRBV20-1
D gene: -
J gene: TRBJ2-6
CDR3 protein: CSAKAGPGANVLTF
CDR3 DNA: TGCAGTGCTAAAGCGGGTCCCGGGGCCAACGTCCTGACTTTC

clone size: few
V gene: TRBV12-3/TRBV12-4
D gene: -
J gene: TRBJ2-5
CDR3 protein: CASSELLGSDETQYF
CDR3 DNA: TGTGCCAGCAGTGAACTATTGGGAAGCGATGAGACCCAGTACTTC

clone size: -
V gene: TRBV4-3
D gene: -
J gene: TRBJ1-6
CDR3 protein: CASSQDLWRGTLNSPLHF
CDR3 DNA: TGCGCCAGCAGCCAAGATCTTTGGCGGGGAACCCTCAATTCACCCCTCCACTTT

clone size: few
V gene: TRBV7-2
D gene: -
J gene: TRBJ2-2
CDR3 protein: CASSLRTANTGELFF
CDR3 DNA: TGTGCCAGCAGCTTGAGGACAGCGAACACCGGGGAGCTGTTTTTT

clone size: few
V gene: TRBV9
D gene: TRBD1
J gene: TRBJ2-3
CDR3 protein: CASSAGQGSDTQYF
CDR3 DNA: TGTGCCAGCAGCGCCGGACAGGGTTCGGATACGCAGTATTTT

clone size: -
V gene: TRBV6-1
D gene: -
J gene: TRBJ2-6
CDR3 protein: CASSETGAPRGLANVLTF
CDR3 DNA: TGTGCCAGCAGTGAGACCGGGGCCCCAAGAGGATTGGCCAACGTCCTGACTTTC

clone size: -
V gene: TRBV12-3/TRBV12-4
D gene: TRBD1
J gene: TRBJ2-1
CDR3 protein: CASSLVTGEQYNEQFF
CDR3 DNA: TGTGCCAGCAGTTTAGTGACAGGGGAACAGTACAATGAGCAGTTCTTC

clone size: -
V gene: TRBV12-3/TRBV12-4
D gene: TRBD1
J gene: TRBJ1-2
CDR3 protein: CASSQLGGQGNYGYTF
CDR3 DNA: TGTGCCAGCAGTCAGCTAGGGGGACAGGGGAACTATGGCTACACCTTC

clone size: -
V gene: TRBV7-3
D gene: TRBD2
J gene: TRBJ2-5
CDR3 protein: CASSLSAGGPEETQYF
CDR3 DNA: TGTGCCAGCAGCTTAAGCGCGGGGGGGCCTGAAGAGACCCAGTACTTC

clone size: -
V gene: TRBV25-1
D gene: -
J gene: TRBJ1-2
CDR3 protein: CASSESRTEVNTF
CDR3 DNA: TGTGCCAGCAGTGAATCCAGGACAGAAGTCAACACCTTC

clone size: few
V gene: TRBV4-3
D gene: TRBD1
J gene: TRBJ1-6
CDR3 protein: CASSPRTGSSYNSPLHF
CDR3 DNA: TGCGCCAGCAGCCCGAGGACAGGGAGCTCCTATAATTCACCCCTCCACTTT

clone size: -
V gene: TRBV7-7
D gene: TRBD1
J gene: TRBJ2-1
CDR3 protein: CASSPGTGLYNEQFF
CDR3 DNA: TGTGCCAGCAGCCCGGGGACAGGGCTTTACAATGAGCAGTTCTTC

clone size: -
V gene: TRBV6-2/TRBV6-3
D gene: -
J gene: TRBJ1-5
CDR3 protein: CASSNLGRVSNQPQHF
CDR3 DNA: TGTGCCAGCAGCAACTTGGGCCGCGTTAGCAATCAGCCCCAGCATTTT